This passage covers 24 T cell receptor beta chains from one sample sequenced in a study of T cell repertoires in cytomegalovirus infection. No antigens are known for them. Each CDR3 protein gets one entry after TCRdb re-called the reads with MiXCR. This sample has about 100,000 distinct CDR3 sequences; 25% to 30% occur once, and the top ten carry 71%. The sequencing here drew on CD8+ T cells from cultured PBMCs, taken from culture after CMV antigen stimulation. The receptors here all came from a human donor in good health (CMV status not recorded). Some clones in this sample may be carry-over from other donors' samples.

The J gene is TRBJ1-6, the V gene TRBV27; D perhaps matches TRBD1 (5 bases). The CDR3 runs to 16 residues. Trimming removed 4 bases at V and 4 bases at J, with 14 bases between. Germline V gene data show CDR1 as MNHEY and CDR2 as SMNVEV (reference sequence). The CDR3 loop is CASSSRTWLYNSPLHF. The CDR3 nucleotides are TGTGCCAGCAGTTCGCGGACATGGCTATATAATTCACCCCTCCACTTT.

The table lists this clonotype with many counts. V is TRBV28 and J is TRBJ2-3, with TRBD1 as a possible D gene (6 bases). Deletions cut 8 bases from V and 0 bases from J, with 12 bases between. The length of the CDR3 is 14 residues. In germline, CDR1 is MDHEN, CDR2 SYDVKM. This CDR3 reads CASRGQSSTDTQYF. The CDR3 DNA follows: TGTGCCAGCCGAGGACAGAGTAGCACAGATACGCAGTATTTT.

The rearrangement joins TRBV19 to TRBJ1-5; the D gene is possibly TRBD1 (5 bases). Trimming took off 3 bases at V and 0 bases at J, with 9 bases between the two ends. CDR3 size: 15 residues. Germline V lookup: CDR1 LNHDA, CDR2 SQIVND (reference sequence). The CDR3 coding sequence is TGTGCCAGTAGTATTATTGGGGGTAGCAATCAGCCCCAGCATTTT. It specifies CASSIIGGSNQPQHF.

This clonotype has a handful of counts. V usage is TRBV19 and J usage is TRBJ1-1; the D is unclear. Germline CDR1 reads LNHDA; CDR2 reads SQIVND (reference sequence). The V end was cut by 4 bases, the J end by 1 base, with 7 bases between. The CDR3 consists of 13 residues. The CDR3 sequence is CASSRGANTEAFF. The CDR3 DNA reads TGTGCCAGTAGTAGGGGAGCGAACACTGAAGCTTTCTTT.

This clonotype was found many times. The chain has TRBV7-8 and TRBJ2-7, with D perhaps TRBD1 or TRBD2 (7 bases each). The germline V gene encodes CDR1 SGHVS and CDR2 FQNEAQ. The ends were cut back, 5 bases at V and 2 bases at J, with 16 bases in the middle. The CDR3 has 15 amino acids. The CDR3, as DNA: TGTGCCAGCAGCCCCAGGGGGGGGACAGCCTACGAGCAGTACTTC. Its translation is CASSPRGGTAYEQYF.

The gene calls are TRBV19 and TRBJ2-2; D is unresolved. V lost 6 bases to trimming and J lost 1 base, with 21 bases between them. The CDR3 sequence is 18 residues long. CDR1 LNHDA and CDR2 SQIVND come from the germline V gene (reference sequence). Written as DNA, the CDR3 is TGTGCCAGTAGCCACCCAGGATCCGGACGGATGAACACCGGGGAGCTGTTTTTT. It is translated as CASSHPGSGRMNTGELFF. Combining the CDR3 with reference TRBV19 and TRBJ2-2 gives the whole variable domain DGGITQSPKYLFRKEGQNVTLSCEQNLNHDAMYWYRQDPGQGLRLIYYSQIVNDFQKGDIAEGYSVSREKKESFPLTVTSAQKNPTAFYLCASSHPGSGRMNTGELFFGEGSRLTVL.

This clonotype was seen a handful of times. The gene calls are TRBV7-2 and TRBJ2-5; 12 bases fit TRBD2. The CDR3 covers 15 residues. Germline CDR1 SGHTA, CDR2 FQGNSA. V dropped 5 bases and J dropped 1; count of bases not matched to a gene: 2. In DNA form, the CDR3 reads TGTGCCAGCAGCGAGGGACTAGCGGGCCAAGAGACCCAGTACTTC. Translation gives CASSEGLAGQETQYF.

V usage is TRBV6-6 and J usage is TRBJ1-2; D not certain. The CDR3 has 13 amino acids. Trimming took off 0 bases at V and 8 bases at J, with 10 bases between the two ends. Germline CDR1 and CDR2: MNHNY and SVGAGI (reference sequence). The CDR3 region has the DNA TGTGCCAGCAGTTACTCGGGGTCCGAGGGCTACACCTTC. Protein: CASSYSGSEGYTF.

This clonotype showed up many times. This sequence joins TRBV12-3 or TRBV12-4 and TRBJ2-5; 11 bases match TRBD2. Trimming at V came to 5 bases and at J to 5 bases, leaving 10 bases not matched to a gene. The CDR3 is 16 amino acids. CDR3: CASSGAVAGGPETQYF. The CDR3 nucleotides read TGTGCCAGCAGTGGCGCCGTAGCGGGGGGGCCGGAGACCCAGTACTTC.

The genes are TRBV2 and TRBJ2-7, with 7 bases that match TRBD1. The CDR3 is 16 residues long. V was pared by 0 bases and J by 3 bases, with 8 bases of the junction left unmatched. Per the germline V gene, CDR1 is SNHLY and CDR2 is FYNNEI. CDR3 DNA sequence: TGTGCCAGCAGTGAAGCGCTTCAGGGACAGAACTACGAGCAGTACTTC. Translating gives CASSEALQGQNYEQYF.

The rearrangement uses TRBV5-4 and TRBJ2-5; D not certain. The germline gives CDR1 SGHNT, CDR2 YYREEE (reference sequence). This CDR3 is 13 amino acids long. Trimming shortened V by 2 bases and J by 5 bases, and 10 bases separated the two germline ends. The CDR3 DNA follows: TGTGCCAGCAGCTTACACCGCCGGGAGACCCAGTACTTC. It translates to CASSLHRRETQYF.

Written as DNA, the CDR3 is TGTGCCAGCAGTCCCCGAGGGGGGGTTGGCACTGAAGCTTTCTTT. Encoded protein: CASSPRGGVGTEAFF. The chain uses TRBV27 and TRBJ1-1, with D tentatively TRBD1 (6 bases). CDR1 and CDR2 from the germline V gene are MNHEY and SMNVEV (reference sequence). The CDR3 extends over 15 amino acids. The V end was cut by 5 bases, the J end by 4 bases, with 17 bases between.

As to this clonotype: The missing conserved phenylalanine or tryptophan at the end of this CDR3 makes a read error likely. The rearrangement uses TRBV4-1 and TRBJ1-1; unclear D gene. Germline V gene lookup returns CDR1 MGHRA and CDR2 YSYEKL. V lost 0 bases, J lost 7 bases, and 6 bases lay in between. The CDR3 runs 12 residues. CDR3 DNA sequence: TGCGCCAGCAGCCAAGATCGCCGTGAAGCTTTCCTT. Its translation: CASSQDRREAFL.

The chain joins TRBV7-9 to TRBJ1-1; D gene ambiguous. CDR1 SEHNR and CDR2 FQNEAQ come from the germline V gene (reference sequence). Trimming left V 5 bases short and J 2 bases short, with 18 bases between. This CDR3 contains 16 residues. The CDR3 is CASSHGSGFLNTEAFF. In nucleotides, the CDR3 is TGTGCCAGCAGCCACGGATCGGGATTTTTAAACACTGAAGCTTTCTTT.

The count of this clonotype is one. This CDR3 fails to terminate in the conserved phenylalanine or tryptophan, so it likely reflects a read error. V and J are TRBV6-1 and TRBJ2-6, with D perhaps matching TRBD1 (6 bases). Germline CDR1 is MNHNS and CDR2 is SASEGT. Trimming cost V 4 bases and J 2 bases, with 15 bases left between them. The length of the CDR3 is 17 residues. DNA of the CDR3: TGTGCCAGCAGTGCGCCACAGGGTACGACTGGGGCCAACGTCCTGACTCTC. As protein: CASSAPQGTTGANVLTL.

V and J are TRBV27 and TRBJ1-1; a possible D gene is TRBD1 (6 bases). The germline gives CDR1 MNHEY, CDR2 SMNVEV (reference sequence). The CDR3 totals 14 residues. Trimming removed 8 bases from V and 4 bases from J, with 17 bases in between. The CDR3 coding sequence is TGTGCCAGCTCACAGGGATATGTAGGCACTGAAGCTTTCTTT. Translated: CASSQGYVGTEAFF.

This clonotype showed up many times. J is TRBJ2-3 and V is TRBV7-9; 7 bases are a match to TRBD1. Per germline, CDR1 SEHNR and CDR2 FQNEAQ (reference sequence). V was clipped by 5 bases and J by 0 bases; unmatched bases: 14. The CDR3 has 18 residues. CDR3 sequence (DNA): TGTGCCAGCAGCCCCTCAACCGGGACAGTTCCTAGCACAGATACGCAGTATTTT. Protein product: CASSPSTGTVPSTDTQYF.

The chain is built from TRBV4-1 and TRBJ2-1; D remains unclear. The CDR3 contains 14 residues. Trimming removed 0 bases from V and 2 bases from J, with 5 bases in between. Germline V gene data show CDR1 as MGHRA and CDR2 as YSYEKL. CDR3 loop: CASSQEGPYNEQFF. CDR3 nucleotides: TGCGCCAGCAGCCAAGAAGGACCCTACAATGAGCAGTTCTTC.

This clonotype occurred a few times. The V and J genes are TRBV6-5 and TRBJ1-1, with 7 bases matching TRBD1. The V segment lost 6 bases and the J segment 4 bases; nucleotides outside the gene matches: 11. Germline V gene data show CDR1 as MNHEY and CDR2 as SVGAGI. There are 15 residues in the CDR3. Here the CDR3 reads CASRRQGSRSTEAFF. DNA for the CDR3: TGTGCCAGCAGGCGACAGGGCTCTCGCTCCACTGAAGCTTTCTTT.

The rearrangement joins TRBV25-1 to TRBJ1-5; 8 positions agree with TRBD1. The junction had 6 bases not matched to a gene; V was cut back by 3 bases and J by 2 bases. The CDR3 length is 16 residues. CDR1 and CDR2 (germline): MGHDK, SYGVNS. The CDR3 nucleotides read TGTGCCAGCAGTGAGCGCAGGGGGCTTCGCAATCAGCCCCAGCATTTT. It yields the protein CASSERRGLRNQPQHF.

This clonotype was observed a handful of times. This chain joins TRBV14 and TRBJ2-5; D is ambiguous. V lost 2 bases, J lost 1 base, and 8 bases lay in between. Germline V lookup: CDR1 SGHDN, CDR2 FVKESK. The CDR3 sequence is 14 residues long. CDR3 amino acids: CASSQNRFQETQYF. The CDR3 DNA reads TGTGCCAGCAGCCAAAACCGGTTCCAAGAGACCCAGTACTTC.

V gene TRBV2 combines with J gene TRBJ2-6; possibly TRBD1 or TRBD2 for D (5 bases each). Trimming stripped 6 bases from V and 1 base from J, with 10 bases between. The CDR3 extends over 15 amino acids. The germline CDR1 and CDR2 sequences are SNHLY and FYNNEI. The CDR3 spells CASRGTMSGANVLTF. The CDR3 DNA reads TGTGCCAGCAGGGGGACGATGTCTGGGGCCAACGTCCTGACTTTC.

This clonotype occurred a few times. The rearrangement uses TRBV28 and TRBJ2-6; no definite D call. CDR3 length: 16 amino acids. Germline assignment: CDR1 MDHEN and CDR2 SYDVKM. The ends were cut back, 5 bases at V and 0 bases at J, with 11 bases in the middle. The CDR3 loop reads CASSELGSSGANVLTF. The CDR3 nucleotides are TGTGCCAGCAGTGAACTGGGTAGCTCTGGGGCCAACGTCCTGACTTTC.

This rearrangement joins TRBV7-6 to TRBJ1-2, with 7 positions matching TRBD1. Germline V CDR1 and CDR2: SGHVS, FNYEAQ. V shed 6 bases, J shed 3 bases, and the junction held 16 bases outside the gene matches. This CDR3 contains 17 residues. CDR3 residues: CASRRSHGQERYYGYTF. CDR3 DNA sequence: TGTGCCAGCAGACGTTCCCACGGACAGGAGCGGTACTATGGCTACACCTTC.